This T cell receptor (beta chain) was obtained from a study of blood T cell repertoires in COVID-19. The data were produced by immunoSEQ multiplex PCR, yet TCRdb's version contains in-frame clones alone and is incomplete. The sample carries about 400,000 clones, roughly 84% recorded once. Participants were aged about 18 to 90 years, lived in 20 to 30 US areas, and enrolled virtually. Sequencing was done on a sample of PBMCs or T cells enriched from blood (not recorded which). The clonotype originates from a woman in her thirties who had recovered from COVID-19.

The CDR3 here is CASSQLDRGAELNTDTQYF. CDR3 nucleotide sequence: TGCGCCAGCAGCCAACTCGACAGGGGGGCCGAACTAAACACAGATACGCAGTATTTT. The genes are TRBV4-1 and TRBJ2-3, with 9 bases identical to TRBD1. CDR3 size: 19 residues. V gave up 2 bases and J gave up 2 bases; unmatched junction bases: 14. Germline loops: CDR1 MGHRA, CDR2 YSYEKL.